These 13 T cell receptor beta chains originate from one sample sequenced in a study of spatial heterogeneity in lung cancer. Study-wide points: Tumor mutation counts were tracked by expanded intratumoral alpha and beta TCR counts.

Time point described: sample taken at primary tumor resection. These TCRs are of unknown antigen specificity. TCRdb independently ran MiXCR on the 5' RACE reads; one entry per CDR3 protein. The profile shows about 5,100 distinct CDR3 sequences, 7% to 8.5% of them singletons. Sequencing was performed on lung tumor tissue, taken at surgery. These receptors originate from a male donor with early-stage non-small cell lung cancer.

This clonotype was seen at least ten times. The chain combines TRBV7-2 with TRBJ1-5; TRBD1 matches 9 bases. This CDR3 has 15 residues. CDR1 SGHTA and CDR2 FQGNSA come from the germline V gene. V dropped 5 bases and J dropped 7; count of bases not matched to a gene: 9. CDR3 bases: TGTGCCAGCAGCCCTCACGGGACAGGGTTCCAGCCCCAGCATTTT. Translating it yields CASSPHGTGFQPQHF. The whole variable domain, remainder taken from reference TRBV7-2 and TRBJ1-5, is GAGVSQSPSNKVTEKGKDVELRCDPISGHTALYWYRQSLGQGLEFLIYFQGNSAPDKSGLPSDRFSAERTGGSVSTLTIQRTQQEDSAVYLCASSPHGTGFQPQHFGDGTRLSIL.

In its sample, this clonotype was seen many times. The genes are TRBV21-1 and TRBJ1-5. TRBV21-1 is a documented pseudogene. The CDR3 runs 15 residues. The CDR3 region has the DNA TGTGCCAGCAGCATACCCCGCCCTCTTTGTCAGCCCCAGCATTTT. The encoded protein is CASSIPRPLCQPQHF.

This clonotype rates as medium-sized. The chain recombines TRBV13 with TRBJ1-2; 9 nucleotides line up with TRBD1. CDR3 size: 14 residues. The V and J ends lost 4 bases and 7 bases, in that order; junction bases with no gene match: 7. Germline CDR1 PRHDT, CDR2 FYEKMQ (reference sequence). CDR3 amino acids: CASSYNTGGVGYTF. The CDR3 DNA is TGTGCCAGCAGCTATAATACAGGGGGCGTTGGCTACACCTTC.

This clonotype was observed many times. The gene calls are TRBV27 and TRBJ2-1, with 14 nucleotides matching TRBD2. This CDR3 has 15 amino acids. The germline V gene encodes CDR1 MNHEY and CDR2 SMNVEV (reference sequence). Trimming removed 3 bases from V and 7 bases from J; junction bases left unmatched: 2. This CDR3 reads CASSLGTSGRNEQFF. CDR3 nucleotides: TGTGCCAGCAGTTTGGGGACTAGCGGGAGAAATGAGCAGTTCTTC.

This clonotype was detected ten times or more. This chain joins TRBV4-1 and TRBJ1-2, with no clear D. The CDR3 totals 17 residues. Trimming cost V 2 bases and J 0 bases, with 16 bases left between them. The germline V gene encodes CDR1 MGHRA and CDR2 YSYEKL. The CDR3 reads CASSQTITAVPNYGYTF. The CDR3 bases are TGCGCCAGCAGCCAAACCATAACAGCCGTCCCTAACTATGGCTACACCTTC.

This clonotype qualifies as medium-sized (0.01 to 0.1%). The J gene is TRBJ2-1, the V gene TRBV9; D is unclear. Germline lookup yields CDR1 SGDLS and CDR2 YYNGEE. The CDR3 covers 15 residues. V lost 2 bases, J lost 2 bases, and 11 bases lay in between. The CDR3 loop reads CASSVGGSTYNEQFF. CDR3 sequence (DNA): TGTGCCAGCAGCGTCGGCGGTTCGACCTACAATGAGCAGTTCTTC. Variable domain in full (rest from reference TRBV9 and TRBJ2-1): DSGVTQTPKHLITATGQRVTLRCSPRSGDLSVYWYQQSLDQGLQFLIQYYNGEERAKGNILERFSAQQFPDLHSELNLSSLELGDSALYFCASSVGGSTYNEQFFGPGTRLTVL.

This clonotype was observed at least ten times. The chain joins TRBV20-1 to TRBJ2-2, with D possibly TRBD2 on 5 matching bases. Germline CDR1 DFQATT, CDR2 SNEGSKA (reference sequence). The V and J ends lost 0 bases and 7 bases respectively, with 15 bases between them. The CDR3 length is 15 residues. DNA of the CDR3: TGCAGTGCTAGAGATCTGGAGGCCCGGGGCGGGGAGCTGTTTTTT. It translates to CSARDLEARGGELFF.

This clonotype was seen at least ten times. The chain uses TRBV20-1 and TRBJ2-5; weak D call: TRBD1 (5 bases). V was trimmed by 0 bases and J by 0 bases, leaving 11 bases between them. Germline assignment: CDR1 DFQATT and CDR2 SNEGSKA (reference sequence). This CDR3 region has 15 residues. Written as DNA, the CDR3 is TGCAGTGCTAGAGATGGGGCTGGGGACCAAGAGACCCAGTACTTC. This codes for CSARDGAGDQETQYF.

There are many counts of this clonotype. The rearrangement links TRBV20-1 to TRBJ1-5; no definite D call. The length of the CDR3 is 12 residues. Germline CDR1 and CDR2: DFQATT and SNEGSKA (reference sequence). V lost 5 bases, J lost 4 bases, and 9 bases lay in between. CDR3 sequence: CSASLTNQPQHF. DNA for the CDR3: TGCAGTGCTTCTCTTACAAATCAGCCCCAGCATTTT.

This clonotype was seen more than once but under ten times. In nucleotides, the CDR3 is TGTGCCAGCAGCCAAGATTGGGACCCGGGCACAGATACGCAGTATTTT. It codes for CASSQDWDPGTDTQYF. V gene TRBV3-1 combines with J gene TRBJ2-3; tentatively, D is TRBD1 or TRBD2 (5 bases each). The CDR3 spans 16 residues. Germline CDR1 LGHDT, CDR2 YNNKEL (reference sequence). The germline V and J ends were trimmed by 0 bases and 1 base, with 11 bases remaining between them.

Relative to its sample, this clonotype is medium-sized. This chain joins TRBV20-1 and TRBJ1-3; 10 bases match TRBD1. V shed 0 bases, J shed 8 bases, and the junction held 4 bases outside the gene matches. CDR1 is DFQATT, CDR2 SNEGSKA, per germline (reference sequence). There are 14 residues in the CDR3. In DNA form, the CDR3 reads TGCAGTGCTAGAGATGGGACAGGGGTAGACACCATATATTTT. It is translated as CSARDGTGVDTIYF.

This clonotype has a count of ten or more. CDR3 nucleotides: TGCGCCAGCAGCCAACAGCCGGGACAGAGCCCTAACTATGGCTACACCTTC. Residues: CASSQQPGQSPNYGYTF. The genes are TRBV4-1 and TRBJ1-2; 7 bases map to TRBD1. CDR3 length equals 17 residues. V gave up 2 bases and J gave up 0 bases; unmatched junction bases: 9. The germline V gene has CDR1 MGHRA and CDR2 YSYEKL.

Many counts were recorded for this clonotype. This chain uses TRBV9 with TRBJ1-2; D ambiguous. The CDR3 has 15 amino acids. From germline, CDR1 is SGDLS and CDR2 YYNGEE. V lost 2 bases, J lost 4 bases, and 15 bases lay in between. CDR3 region: CASSVEGLTGYGYTF. DNA for the CDR3: TGTGCCAGCAGCGTCGAAGGACTTACGGGCTATGGCTACACCTTC.